The present T cell receptor beta chain was sequenced within a study of cytomegalovirus exposure and HLA in healthy donors. In its sample, this clone was seen a few times. Its antigen is not identified. Sampled while nominally healthy, donors likely had unrecorded immune exposures. V was pared by 5 bases and J by 2 bases, with 5 bases of the junction left unmatched. The CDR3 length is 14 residues. Germline assignment: CDR1 MDHEN and CDR2 SYDVKM. Amplification used 60 Vbeta primers and 13 Jbeta primers. The data were produced by immunoSEQ multiplex PCR, yet TCRdb's version contains in-frame clones alone and is incomplete. The table records some 150,000 clones, roughly 85% of them present only once. Study-wide results and caveats: Later findings reportedly placed an Asian-associated ancestry cluster below the approximately 670-donor mean for N-insertions.

Sequencing used PBMCs. This chain connects TRBV28 to TRBJ2-7; 8 bases align to TRBD1. The source is a male donor in good health and CMV-seronegative. The CDR3 DNA reads as TGTGCCAGCAGTGGGACAGGCGCGACCTACGAGCAGTACTTC. Residues: CASSGTGATYEQYF.